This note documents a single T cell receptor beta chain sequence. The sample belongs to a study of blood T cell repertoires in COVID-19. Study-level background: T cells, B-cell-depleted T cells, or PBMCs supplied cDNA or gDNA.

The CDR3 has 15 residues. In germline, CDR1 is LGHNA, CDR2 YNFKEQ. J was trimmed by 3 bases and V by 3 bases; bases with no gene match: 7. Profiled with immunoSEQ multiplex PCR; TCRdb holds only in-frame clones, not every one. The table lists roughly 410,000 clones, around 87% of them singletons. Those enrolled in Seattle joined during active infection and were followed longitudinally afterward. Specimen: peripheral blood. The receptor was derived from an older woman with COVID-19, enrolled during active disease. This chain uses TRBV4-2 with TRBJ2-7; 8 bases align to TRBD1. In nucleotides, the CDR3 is TGTGCCAGCAGCCAGGCCGGGACAGGCATCTACGAGCAGTACTTC. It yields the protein CASSQAGTGIYEQYF.